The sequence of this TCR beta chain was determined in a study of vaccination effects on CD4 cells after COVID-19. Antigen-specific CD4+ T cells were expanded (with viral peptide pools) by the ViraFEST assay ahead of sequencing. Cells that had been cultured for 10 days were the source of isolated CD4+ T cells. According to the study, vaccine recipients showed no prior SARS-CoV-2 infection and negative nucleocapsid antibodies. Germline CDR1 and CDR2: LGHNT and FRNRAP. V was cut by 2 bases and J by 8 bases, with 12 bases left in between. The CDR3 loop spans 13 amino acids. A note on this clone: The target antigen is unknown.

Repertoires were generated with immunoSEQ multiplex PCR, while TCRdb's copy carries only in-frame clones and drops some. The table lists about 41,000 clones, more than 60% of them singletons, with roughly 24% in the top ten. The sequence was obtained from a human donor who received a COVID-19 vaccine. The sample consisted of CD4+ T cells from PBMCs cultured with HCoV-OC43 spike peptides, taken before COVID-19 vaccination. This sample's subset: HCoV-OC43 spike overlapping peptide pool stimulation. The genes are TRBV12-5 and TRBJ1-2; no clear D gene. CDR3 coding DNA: TGTGCTAGTGGTTTGAACCCCTCTCGGGGCTACACCTTC. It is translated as CASGLNPSRGYTF.